This T cell receptor beta chain was documented in a study of blood T cell repertoires in COVID-19. Profiling relied on immunoSEQ multiplex PCR, and the TCRdb table lists in-frame clones only, not all of them. The sample carries some 400,000 clones, 85% to 90% recorded once. The CDR3 runs 16 residues. The germline V gene encodes CDR1 KGHDR and CDR2 SFDVKD. Unmatched junction bases numbered 10, after V lost 4 bases and J lost 5 bases. The rearrangement joins TRBV24-1 to TRBJ1-1; the match to TRBD1 covers 9 bases. The sample taken for sequencing was peripheral blood. The receptor comes from a human donor in a cohort sampled during active COVID-19. The CDR3 bases are TGTGCCACCAGTGAAACCCACAGGGGGCGCCGAACTGAAGCTTTCTTT. Translated, it gives CATSETHRGRRTEAFF.